The 9 T cell receptor beta chains listed next were all sequenced from one sample in a study of cytotoxic CD8 clonotypes in ibrutinib-treated CLL. Measured with immunoSEQ multiplex PCR; TCRdb has only the in-frame clones, and not every one. The sample has around 310,000 clones; approximately 80% are singletons. The sample was PBMCs, taken before ibrutinib treatment. The source is a human donor with chronic lymphocytic leukemia.

The chain couples TRBV27 to TRBJ1-4; no firm D call. V lost 4 bases to trimming and J lost 0 bases, with 9 bases between them. Germline lookup yields CDR1 MNHEY and CDR2 SMNVEV (reference sequence). The CDR3 spans 15 residues. The CDR3 DNA reads as TGTGCCAGCAGTTATCTCTTCTCAACTAATGAAAAACTGTTTTTT. Residues: CASSYLFSTNEKLFF. The variable domain in full, with the rest retrieved from reference TRBV27 and TRBJ1-4, is EAQVTQNPRYLITVTGKKLTVTCSQNMNHEYMSWYRQDPGLGLRQIYYSMNVEVTDKGDVPEGYKVSRKEKRNFPLILESPSPNQTSLYFCASSYLFSTNEKLFFGSGTQLSVL.

The chain carries TRBV11-1 and TRBJ2-7; possible D gene TRBD2, 5 bases. The CDR3 is 13 amino acids. CDR1 SGHAT and CDR2 FQDESV come from the germline V gene (reference sequence). Between the trimmed V and J ends, which lost 5 bases and 2 bases, there was a span of 10 bases. The CDR3 reads CASSLSRAYEQYF. CDR3 coding DNA: TGTGCCAGCAGCCTCTCGAGGGCCTACGAGCAGTACTTC.

The chain carries TRBV30 and TRBJ2-7, with TRBD1 matching 8 bases. Looked up from germline, CDR1 is GTSNPN and CDR2 is SVGIG (reference sequence). The length of the CDR3 is 15 residues. V lost 0 bases and J lost 2; bases outside the gene matches: 6. CDR3 nucleotide sequence: TGTGCCTGGAGTGTTTCCACAGGGGGTCCCTACGAGCAGTACTTC. Translating gives CAWSVSTGGPYEQYF.

J is TRBJ1-5 and V is TRBV7-2; D not certain. The germline V gene has CDR1 SGHTA and CDR2 FQGNSA. The V gene lost 4 bases and the J gene lost 4 bases, with 11 bases spanning the gap. The CDR3 length is 14 residues. As DNA, the CDR3 is TGTGCCAGCAGCTCAGCAATGGGGAATCAGCCCCAGCATTTT. Translated: CASSSAMGNQPQHF.

V is TRBV14 and J is TRBJ2-1; D gene uncertain. The germline gives CDR1 SGHDN, CDR2 FVKESK. Trimming took 4 bases from V and 3 from J, leaving 13 bases between them. There are 15 residues in the CDR3. The CDR3, as DNA: TGTGCCAGCAGCCTGAATACGGGTAACTACAATGAGCAGTTCTTC. Translating gives CASSLNTGNYNEQFF. Using reference TRBV14 and TRBJ2-1 for the parts outside the CDR3, the full variable domain is EAGVTQFPSHSVIEKGQTVTLRCDPISGHDNLYWYRRVMGKEIKFLLHFVKESKQDESGMPNNRFLAERTGGTYSTLKVQPAELEDSGVYFCASSLNTGNYNEQFFGPGTRLTVL.

The chain's CDR3 is CASSLGDSFNYGYTF. In DNA, the CDR3 is TGCGCCAGCAGCTTAGGGGACAGTTTTAACTATGGCTACACCTTC. The gene calls are TRBV5-1 and TRBJ1-2; the match to TRBD1 covers 7 bases. Unmatched junction bases numbered 5, after V lost 2 bases and J lost 1 base. The CDR3 has 15 amino acids. Germline V gives CDR1 SGHRS, CDR2 YFSETQ.

The V gene is TRBV28, the J gene TRBJ2-7; D call uncertain. The CDR3 consists of 13 residues. Trimming cost V 2 bases and J 3 bases, with 8 bases left between them. Per germline, CDR1 MDHEN and CDR2 SYDVKM. The CDR3 DNA follows: TGTGCCAGCAGTTTACAGGCAGTCTACGAGCAGTACTTC. Translated, it gives CASSLQAVYEQYF. Variable domain in full (rest from reference TRBV28 and TRBJ2-7): DVKVTQSSRYLVKRTGEKVFLECVQDMDHENMFWYRQDPGLGLRLIYFSYDVKMKEKGDIPEGYSVSREKKERFSLILESASTNQTSMYLCASSLQAVYEQYFGPGTRLTVT.

The chain is built from TRBV7-2 and TRBJ2-7; the D gene is possibly TRBD1 (6 bases). V was pared by 5 bases and J by 0 bases, with 26 bases between. CDR3 length: 19 residues. Germline lookup yields CDR1 SGHTA and CDR2 FQGNSA. CDR3 DNA: TGTGCCAGCAGCCGCACAGGGAGCCGTGCTAATTACCTCTCCTACGAGCAGTACTTC. It translates to CASSRTGSRANYLSYEQYF.

The CDR3: CASSQETLDIQYF. Here the CDR3 DNA reads TGCGCCAGCAGCCAAGAAACGTTGGACATTCAGTACTTC. This chain uses TRBV4-1 with TRBJ2-4; D not resolved. Trimming cost V 0 bases and J 8 bases, with 8 bases left between them. Per the germline V gene, CDR1 is MGHRA and CDR2 is YSYEKL. The CDR3 runs 13 residues.